The text below deals with one T cell receptor (beta chain). Per the authors' pipeline: Estimates of nucleated cell counts were drawn from the amplification of reference gene primers. TCRdb's table, derived via immunoSEQ multiplex PCR, lists solely in-frame clones and lacks some. The D gene and trimming were derived from the DNA, and the V and J assignments and clone size from that table. The profile shows around 54,000 clones, about nine tenths of them singletons. The sample comes from a study of blood T cell repertoires in COVID-19. In the study overall: Samples came from the United States, Italy and Spain, spanning acute and convalescent COVID-19. Sources were T cells, B-cell-depleted T cells, or PBMCs; the material itself was cDNA or gDNA.

Trimming stripped 0 bases from V and 3 bases from J, with 13 bases between. Germline CDR1 is SGHNT and CDR2 is YYREEE (reference sequence). This CDR3 is 15 amino acids long. This clonotype was obtained from a human donor in a cohort sampled during active COVID-19. This chain links TRBV5-4 with TRBJ2-7; no reliable D call. The sequenced material came from peripheral blood. The DNA for the CDR3 is TGTGCCAGCAGCTTGGGAGGCTACGGTAACTACGAGCAGTACTTC. It translates to CASSLGGYGNYEQYF.